This TCR beta chain was retrieved from a study of Graves' ophthalmopathy and Graves' hyperthyroidism. For the study at large: Peripheral blood sampling preceded any treatment and occurred at initial diagnosis.

Scientists amplified the TCR beta CDR3 regions from RNA transcripts. A first-round RT-PCR used HTBI primers, followed by a second-round multiplex PCR. MiXCR was run by TCRdb on the multiplex PCR reads, yielding one entry per CDR3 protein. The top ten hold about 7% of the sample, which has some 25,000 distinct CDR3 sequences, around 50% seen once. The length of the CDR3 is 19 residues. The germline V gene encodes CDR1 SGHTA and CDR2 FQGNSA. V shed 1 base, J shed 2 bases, and the junction held 11 bases outside the gene matches. This clonotype was observed a single time. What it binds is not known. Overall study findings and caveats: Ophthalmopathy could be told apart from stable hyperthyroidism by a 13-signature model (about 90% sensitivity, around 81% specificity).

A roughly 9.1 ml volume of fresh peripheral blood provided the PBMCs. Material for sequencing was peripheral blood. V usage is TRBV7-2 and J usage is TRBJ2-1, with TRBD2 matching 10 bases. The clonotype originates from an adult woman with stable Graves' hyperthyroidism. CDR3 nucleotides: TGTGCCAGCAGCTTAGGGCTTAGCAGCGGGAGGGCCCCCTACAATGAGCAGTTCTTC. As protein: CASSLGLSSGRAPYNEQFF.